The clone carrying this TCR beta chain turned up a few times. What it recognizes is unknown. Germline V lookup: CDR1 GTSNPN, CDR2 SVGIG (reference sequence). The CDR3 consists of 14 residues. Losses at the gene ends were 2 bases for V and 3 bases for J; bases not matched to a gene: 6. Deep-level settings were used for running the assay. Measured with immunoSEQ multiplex PCR; TCRdb has only the in-frame clones, and not every one. The sample contains roughly 660,000 clones, about 90% of which appear only once. The data originate from a study of shared clonotypes between healthy human individuals. Study-level background: Aged 18 to 49, the donors were two women and a few men. Study conclusions and caveats: Limited genetic and exposure-history diversity came from having few donors.

This receptor was obtained from a young man in good health. Some clones in this sample may be carry-over from other donors' samples. Material for sequencing was memory CD8+ T cells from PBMCs. As to subset: CD45RO+ cells pooled with CCR7-negative TemRA cells. The chain employs TRBV30 and TRBJ1-2; 7 bases map to TRBD1. CDR3 sequence reads: CAWSLQGTHYGYTF. CDR3 nucleotides: TGTGCCTGGAGTTTACAGGGGACCCACTATGGCTACACCTTC.